This TCR beta chain was recovered during a study of OX40 agonist ivuxolimab in advanced cancers. Study overall: Patients were dosed intravenously with ivuxolimab at 0.01 to 10 mg/kg every 2 weeks. The mean age was about 57 years, ranging from roughly 23 to 90, with about four fifths of participants male. Having had anti-PD-1, anti-PD-L1 or anti-CTLA-4 therapy before was allowed, and approximately 40% had some. Study outcomes and limitations: The study found that CD8+ T cells averaged more expanded clones than CD4+.

The CDR3 is 16 amino acids. From germline, CDR1 is MNHNY and CDR2 SVGAGI (reference sequence). Unmatched junction bases numbered 8, after V lost 5 bases and J lost 8 bases. This table comes from immunoSEQ multiplex PCR, and its TCRdb copy is limited to in-frame clones, with some not included. The sample has 60,000 to 80,000 clones, roughly 77% seen once. Details on this clone: Its antigen remains unidentified.

Specimen: CD4+ or CD8+ T cells sorted from blood, collected in a trial of the OX40 agonist ivuxolimab. This TCR was recovered from an adult with an advanced solid tumor such as melanoma, head and neck, liver or kidney cancer. The chain carries TRBV6-6 and TRBJ2-4, with TRBD2 matching over 14 bases. The CDR3 nucleotides are TGTGCCAGCAGTCGCAGACTAGCGGGGGGGCTGCACATTCAGTACTTC. Translation gives CASSRRLAGGLHIQYF.